This TCR beta chain was retrieved from a study of T cells in Graves' hyperthyroidism and ophthalmopathy. The ends were cut back, 0 bases at V and 7 bases at J, with 10 bases in the middle. Looked up from germline, CDR1 is SGHDN and CDR2 is FVKESK. The CDR3 is 14 residues long. Patients with uncontrolled infections, other autoimmune diseases, pregnancy or lactation were excluded. Diagnoses used clinical symptoms, serum thyroxine and TRAb, thyroid ultrasound and orbital computed tomography. This clonotype showed up many times. Its antigen is still unknown. Study results and caveats: Blood also showed most of the thyroid clonotypes that were expanded above 0.001. Ophthalmopathy stood apart from stable hyperthyroidism in a 13 V-J model.

Regions amplified from RNA transcripts were the TCR beta CDR3 regions. HTBI primers were the set used in a first-round RT-PCR of the TCR CDR3. One entry per CDR3 protein, called by TCRdb with MiXCR from the multiplex PCR reads. Here the sample spans about 400,000 distinct CDR3 sequences, under 15% being singletons. Sequenced sample: blood. This clonotype was sampled from a woman aged 25 to 39 with Graves' hyperthyroidism. This rearrangement joins TRBV14 to TRBJ2-1; no reliable D call. CDR3 sequence reads: CASSQDLKVNEQFF. CDR3 sequence (DNA): TGTGCCAGCAGCCAAGACCTGAAAGTGAATGAGCAGTTCTTC.